The text below deals with one TCR beta chain. Antigen specificity is unknown. The sample belongs to a study of regulatory T cells in long-lasting Graves disease. The study, taken as a whole, reports: Persistent disease exhibited a predilection for TRBV28, TRBJ1-2 and TRBJ2-5.

Combining iRepertoire HTBI primers with Arm-PCR of CDR3 regions, the authors built TCR beta libraries. As handled by the study authors: Identification of gene segments yielded more than 55 TRBV and more than eleven TRBJ across samples. One entry per CDR3 protein results from TCRdb running MiXCR on the multiplex PCR reads. The V and J calls were not made by the authors but by TCRdb's processing. Of over 350,000 distinct CDR3 sequences in the sample, approximately 15% are singletons; the top ten hold approximately 8%. The CDR3 loop spans 14 amino acids. Germline assignment: CDR1 SGDLS and CDR2 YYNGEE. The ends were cut back, 4 bases at V and 2 bases at J, with 12 bases in the middle. Time point defined: newly diagnosed GD, antithyroid drugs for less than 3 months. Making the TCR library involved RNA that had been extracted from PBMCs. Another study also made use of these data, one on T cells in Graves' hyperthyroidism and ophthalmopathy. That investigation notes: With the HTBI primer set, the TCR CDR3 went through a first round of RT-PCR.

Source: peripheral blood mononuclear cells (PBMCs), taken at new diagnosis, from a patient treated with antithyroid drugs. The rearrangement joins TRBV9 to TRBJ1-1; no clear D. This receptor was obtained from a woman aged 40 to 55 with Graves disease. This CDR3 is CASSPMTENTEAFF. CDR3 sequence (DNA): TGTGCCAGCAGCCCGATGACGGAAAACACTGAAGCTTTCTTT.